This note documents a single T cell receptor beta chain sequence. Its antigen is still unknown. This sample is part of a study of cytomegalovirus exposure and HLA in healthy donors. Overall study results and limits: Sequencing artifact likely explains a cluster of highly shared sequence variants. Cytomegalovirus association was listed for approximately 160 TCR beta chains. Later work found that TCR association rates differed between HLA loci; DRB1 had the most and HLA-C the fewest.

Vbeta (60) and Jbeta (13) primers were used in the PCR. Some clones are missing from TCRdb's copy, which holds only in-frame ones; the method was immunoSEQ multiplex PCR. The sample holds 110,000 to 150,000 clones; more than 75% are singletons and the top ten take about 3.2%. The sequenced material came from PBMCs. The receptor was isolated from a young man in good health and CMV-seropositive.

The CDR3 DNA reads TGTGCCAGTACAAGCGGGGGGGTAGAGACCCAGTACTTC. This codes for CASTSGGVETQYF. This chain links TRBV19 with TRBJ2-5; 10 bases align to TRBD2. There are 13 residues in the CDR3. The germline CDR1 and CDR2 sequences are LNHDA and SQIVND (reference sequence). V shed 7 bases, J shed 4 bases, and the junction held 3 bases outside the gene matches.